The source of this T cell receptor (beta chain) is a study of early T cells in non-severe SARS-CoV-2 infection. Study summary: Sequencing was performed on bulk RNA from unsorted whole blood, leaving chains unpaired. Points from the study as a whole: VDJdb matches were skewed toward anti-spike CD8 T cell responses.

Unique molecular identifiers tagged individual cDNA molecules. TCRdb redid the calling of the 5' RACE reads with MiXCR, one entry per CDR3 protein. The sample contains 55,000 to 75,000 distinct CDR3 sequences, less than 9.5% of which appear only once. A word on this clonotype: The antigen remains unidentified.

This CDR3 spans 15 amino acids. CDR1 and CDR2 from the germline V gene are LNHNV and YYDKDF (reference sequence). The J segment lost 6 bases and the V segment lost 4 bases, leaving 12 bases of the junction unmatched. The V call is TRBV15, the J call TRBJ2-7, with 7 bases matching TRBD1. This sequence originates from an adult who was a healthcare worker with PCR-confirmed SARS-CoV-2 infection or an uninfected control (not recorded which). The sample taken for sequencing was whole blood. CDR3 bases: TGTGCCACCAGCACCACGACAGGGATCAGGGGCGAGCAGTACTTC. Residues: CATSTTTGIRGEQYF.